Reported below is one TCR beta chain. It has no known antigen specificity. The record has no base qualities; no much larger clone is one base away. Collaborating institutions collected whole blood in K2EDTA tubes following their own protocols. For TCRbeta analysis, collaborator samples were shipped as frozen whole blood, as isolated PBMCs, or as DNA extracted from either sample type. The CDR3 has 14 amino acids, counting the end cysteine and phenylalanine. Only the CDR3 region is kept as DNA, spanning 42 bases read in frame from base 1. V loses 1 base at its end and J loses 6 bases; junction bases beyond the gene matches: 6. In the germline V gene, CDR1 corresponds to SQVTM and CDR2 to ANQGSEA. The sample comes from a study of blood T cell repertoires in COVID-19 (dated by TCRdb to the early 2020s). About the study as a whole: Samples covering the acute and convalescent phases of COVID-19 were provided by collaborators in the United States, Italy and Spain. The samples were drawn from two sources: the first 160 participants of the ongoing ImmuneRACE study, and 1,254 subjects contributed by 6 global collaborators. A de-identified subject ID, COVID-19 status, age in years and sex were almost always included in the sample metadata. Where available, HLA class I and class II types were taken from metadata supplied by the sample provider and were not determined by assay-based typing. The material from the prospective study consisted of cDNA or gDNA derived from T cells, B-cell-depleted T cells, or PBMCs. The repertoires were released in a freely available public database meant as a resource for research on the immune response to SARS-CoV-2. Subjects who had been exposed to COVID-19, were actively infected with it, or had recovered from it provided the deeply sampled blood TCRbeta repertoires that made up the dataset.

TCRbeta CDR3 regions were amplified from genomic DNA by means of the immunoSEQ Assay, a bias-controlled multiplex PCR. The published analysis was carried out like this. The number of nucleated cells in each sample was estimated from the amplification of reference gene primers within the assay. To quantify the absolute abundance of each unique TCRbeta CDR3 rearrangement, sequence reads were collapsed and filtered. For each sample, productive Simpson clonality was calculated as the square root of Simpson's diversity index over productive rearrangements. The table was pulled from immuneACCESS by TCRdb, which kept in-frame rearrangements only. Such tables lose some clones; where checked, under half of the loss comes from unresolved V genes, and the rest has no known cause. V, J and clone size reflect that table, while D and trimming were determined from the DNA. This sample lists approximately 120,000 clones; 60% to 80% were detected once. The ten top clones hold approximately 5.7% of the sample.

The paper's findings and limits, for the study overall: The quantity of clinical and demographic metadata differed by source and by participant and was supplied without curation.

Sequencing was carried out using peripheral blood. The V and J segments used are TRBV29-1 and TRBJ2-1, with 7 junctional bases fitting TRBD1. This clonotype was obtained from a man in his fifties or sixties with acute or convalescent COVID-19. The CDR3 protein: CSVEGQGIRNEQFF. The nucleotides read TGCAGCGTTGAAGGACAGGGAATTCGCAATGAGCAGTTCTTC.